The 29 T cell receptor beta chains listed next were all sequenced from one sample in a study of CXCR3-negative and CXCR3-positive naive CD8 T cells. Study findings and constraints: CXCR3-positive naive cells carried more hydrophobic TRB CDR3s than CXCR3-negative ones.

The TRB libraries of cDNA were built by UMI-labeled 5' RACE. TCRdb reprocessed the 5' RACE reads and stores each CDR3 protein as one record, lacking DNA. The specimen's table records about 120,000 distinct CDR3 sequences. These receptors' targets are unknown. The sequencing input was naive CXCR3+ CD8+ T cells from blood. As to subset: CD45RO-CCR7+CD27+CD95- naive CD8+ T cells expressing CXCR3 (TNR3+). These TCRs come from a human donor in good health. Some clones in this sample may be carry-over from other donors' samples.

This sequence joins TRBV14 and TRBJ2-4. This CDR3 has 16 amino acids. The germline CDR1 and CDR2 sequences are SGHDN and FVKESK. This CDR3 reads CASSQARGLAKNIQYF.

J is TRBJ2-7 and V is TRBV6-5; lacking DNA, the TRBD1 call made by TCRdb goes unchecked. Per the germline V gene, CDR1 is MNHEY and CDR2 is SVGAGI. The CDR3 length is 14 residues. The CDR3 spells CASSFRQGSYEQYF.

The J gene is TRBJ1-1, the V gene TRBV7-9. This CDR3 spans 12 amino acids. Looked up from germline, CDR1 is SEHNR and CDR2 is FQNEAQ (reference sequence). CDR3 residues: CASSFGTTEAFF.

The chain is built from TRBV7-3 and TRBJ2-1. Looked up from germline, CDR1 is SGHTA and CDR2 is FQGTGA. The CDR3 length is 15 residues. The CDR3 loop reads CASSFETGLYNEQLF.

The V call is TRBV29-1, the J call TRBJ2-1; TCRdb outputs TRBD1, but without DNA this stays unchecked. Germline CDR1 SQVTM, CDR2 ANQGSEA. The CDR3 is 15 residues long. CDR3 in amino acids: CSVEPGTERYNEQFF.

The chain uses TRBV19 and TRBJ1-5; TCRdb outputs TRBD1, but without DNA this stays unchecked. Looked up from germline, CDR1 is LNHDA and CDR2 is SQIVND (reference sequence). The CDR3 totals 15 residues. CDR3 region: CASMEGAVGNQPQHF. Using reference TRBV19 and TRBJ1-5 for the parts outside the CDR3, the full variable domain is DGGITQSPKYLFRKEGQNVTLSCEQNLNHDAMYWYRQDPGQGLRLIYYSQIVNDFQKGDIAEGYSVSREKKESFPLTVTSAQKNPTAFYLCASMEGAVGNQPQHFGDGTRLSIL.

V is TRBV20-1 and J is TRBJ2-7; TCRdb's D call, TRBD1, is unchecked because there is no DNA. Germline V CDR1 and CDR2: DFQATT, SNEGSKA (reference sequence). The CDR3 sequence is 15 residues long. This CDR3 reads CSARGDTGDPYEQYF.

The chain has TRBV13 and TRBJ1-1. Germline V gene data show CDR1 as PRHDT and CDR2 as FYEKMQ (reference sequence). The CDR3 loop spans 13 amino acids. CDR3 in amino acids: CASSFGVGTEAFF.

CDR3 region: CASSLIGTGRGRENIEAFF. The V gene is TRBV7-3, the J gene TRBJ1-1; TCRdb designates TRBD1, a call that cannot be tested without DNA. The CDR3 has 19 residues. CDR1 and CDR2 from the germline V gene are SGHTA and FQGTGA.

The chain links TRBV7-9 to TRBJ2-1; the TRBD2 assignment by TCRdb is unverifiable without DNA. In germline, CDR1 is SEHNR, CDR2 FQNEAQ (reference sequence). This CDR3 spans 13 amino acids. This chain's CDR3 is CASSSPGLAGGLF.

The CDR3 loop is CASSAPAAVGYTF. The chain recombines TRBV7-9 with TRBJ1-2. This CDR3 spans 13 amino acids. The germline V gene has CDR1 SEHNR and CDR2 FQNEAQ (reference sequence).

V is TRBV29-1 and J is TRBJ1-1; TCRdb names TRBD1, which stays unverified in the absence of DNA. In germline, CDR1 is SQVTM, CDR2 ANQGSEA. The CDR3 spans 15 residues. The chain's CDR3 is CSADKTGGMNTEAFF.

The J gene is TRBJ2-3, the V gene TRBV11-2; the D gene TCRdb calls, TRBD2, cannot be checked with no DNA. The CDR3 extends over 15 amino acids. The germline V gene has CDR1 SGHAT and CDR2 FQNNGV. CDR3: CASSTSGSHTDTQYF.

V usage is TRBV4-3 and J usage is TRBJ1-2; TCRdb outputs TRBD1, but without DNA this stays unchecked. Germline CDR1 and CDR2: LGHNA and YSLEER. The CDR3 covers 14 residues. The CDR3 region is CASSPPGQYYGYTF.

The J gene is TRBJ2-7, the V gene TRBV5-1; the D call of TRBD1 rests on TCRdb alone, since no DNA is present to check it. The CDR3 runs 15 residues. Germline V gene sequence: CDR1 SGHRS, CDR2 YFSETQ. The CDR3 sequence: CASSLGGGQGYEQYF.

The V call is TRBV4-3, the J call TRBJ1-2; with no DNA, the TCRdb D assignment of TRBD1 cannot be verified. Germline V gives CDR1 LGHNA, CDR2 YSLEER. This CDR3 is built from 15 residues. The CDR3 sequence: CASSQSPDRTYGYTF.

The chain couples TRBV4-1 to TRBJ2-1. Looked up from germline, CDR1 is MGHRA and CDR2 is YSYEKL. This CDR3 comprises 14 residues. CDR3 region: CASSRSVGYNEQFF.

The V call is TRBV20-1, the J call TRBJ2-7; TCRdb outputs TRBD1, but without DNA this stays unchecked. There are 14 residues in the CDR3. Germline lookup yields CDR1 DFQATT and CDR2 SNEGSKA (reference sequence). The CDR3 loop reads CSARTGTDDSEQYF.

The rearrangement uses TRBV20-1 and TRBJ2-7. The CDR3 extends over 14 amino acids. CDR1 is DFQATT and CDR2 is SNEGSKA in the germline V gene (reference sequence). The CDR3: CSARNRHSSYEQYF.

The chain uses TRBV25-1 and TRBJ2-7; TCRdb's D gene call, TRBD1, goes unchecked for lack of DNA. The CDR3 spans 14 residues. Per germline, CDR1 MGHDK and CDR2 SYGVNS. CDR3 amino acids: CASKLGGPQDEQYF.

The chain has TRBV15 and TRBJ2-7; TCRdb's D call, TRBD1, is unchecked because there is no DNA. Germline values: CDR1 LNHNV, CDR2 YYDKDF (reference sequence). There are 15 residues in the CDR3. This CDR3 reads CATSRWTGTSYEQYF.

This chain's CDR3 is CASSPWTGGDTEAFF. J is TRBJ1-1 and V is TRBV9; no DNA is available, so the TRBD1 call from TCRdb remains unchecked. CDR3 length: 15 residues. In germline, CDR1 is SGDLS, CDR2 YYNGEE.

V is TRBV15 and J is TRBJ2-3; TCRdb's D call, TRBD2, is unchecked because there is no DNA. From germline, CDR1 is LNHNV and CDR2 YYDKDF (reference sequence). The CDR3 runs 15 residues. The CDR3 sequence: CATLGGSGVTDTQYF.

This chain connects TRBV5-1 to TRBJ2-7; there is no DNA to check the TCRdb D call of TRBD1. Germline V gives CDR1 SGHRS, CDR2 YFSETQ. The CDR3 is 17 amino acids. The CDR3 loop is CASSPEMAGVLSYEQYF.

The chain joins TRBV7-9 to TRBJ2-5. Germline assignment: CDR1 SEHNR and CDR2 FQNEAQ (reference sequence). The CDR3 has 14 amino acids. The CDR3 spells CASSLSWEGETQYF.

The chain couples TRBV5-6 to TRBJ2-1. Per germline, CDR1 SGHDT and CDR2 YYEEEE. The length of the CDR3 is 13 residues. The CDR3: CASSWVGNNEQFF. Full variable domain (rest looked up from reference TRBV5-6 and TRBJ2-1): DAGVTQSPTHLIKTRGQQVTLRCSPKSGHDTVSWYQQALGQGPQFIFQYYEEEERQRGNFPDRFSGHQFPNYSSELNVNALLLGDSALYLCASSWVGNNEQFFGPGTRLTVL.

The CDR3 reads CASSPPAPDRAEYAEAFF. This chain joins TRBV18 and TRBJ1-1; the TCRdb D gene call, TRBD1, has no DNA to confirm it. The germline V gene has CDR1 KGHSH and CDR2 LQKENI. This CDR3 contains 18 residues.

This chain links TRBV4-1 with TRBJ2-1. The germline CDR1 and CDR2 sequences are MGHRA and YSYEKL. This CDR3 is 16 amino acids long. CDR3 region: CASSQVVETEYNEQFF.

This rearrangement joins TRBV7-8 to TRBJ1-4; TCRdb outputs TRBD1, but without DNA this stays unchecked. Germline V gene lookup returns CDR1 SGHVS and CDR2 FQNEAQ. This CDR3 region has 15 residues. CDR3 sequence reads: CASSLGSWGNEKLFF.